The rows below give T cell receptor beta chains drawn from one sample of a study of shared clonotypes between healthy human individuals. Produced via immunoSEQ multiplex PCR; TCRdb's table is partial and in-frame only. The sample records 2 million to 2.5 million clones, approximately 94% being singletons. Sample: naive CD4+ T cells sorted from blood. Receptors originate from a man aged 18-30 years in good health. Both conserved end residues are part of each CDR3. Each record gives: D gene, J gene, clone size, V gene, CDR3 DNA, CDR3 protein. A D gene is named only where the DNA matches it firmly. A clone size is listed for some rows: how often the clone was seen (once, few, many), or a class if it is expanded.

D gene: TRBD1; J gene: TRBJ1-6; clone size: -; V gene: TRBV2; CDR3 DNA: TGTGCCAGCAGGGCTCGAGGAGGGGGCGGTGATTCACCCCTCCACTTT; CDR3 protein: CASRARGGGGDSPLHF
D gene: TRBD2; J gene: TRBJ2-3; clone size: once; V gene: TRBV5-1; CDR3 DNA: TGCGCCAGCAGCTCGACGACTAGCGGCACAGATACGCAGTATTTT; CDR3 protein: CASSSTTSGTDTQYF
D gene: -; J gene: TRBJ2-2; clone size: -; V gene: TRBV6-5; CDR3 DNA: TGTGCCAGCAGTTACTCGACAATGAACACCGGGGAGCTGTTTTTT; CDR3 protein: CASSYSTMNTGELFF
D gene: TRBD2; J gene: TRBJ2-7; clone size: -; V gene: TRBV12-5; CDR3 DNA: TGTGCTAGTGGTTCTAGCGGGGGAACGGGGCAGTACTTC; CDR3 protein: CASGSSGGTGQYF
D gene: TRBD2; J gene: TRBJ2-1; clone size: -; V gene: TRBV7-2; CDR3 DNA: TGTGCCAGCAGCGTGACCTCGACTAGCGGGGGCTACAATGAGCAGTTCTTC; CDR3 protein: CASSVTSTSGGYNEQFF
D gene: -; J gene: TRBJ2-1; clone size: once; V gene: TRBV7-8; CDR3 DNA: TGTGCCAGCAGCTCCGTCCTGGGGAATGAGCAGTTCTTC; CDR3 protein: CASSSVLGNEQFF
D gene: -; J gene: TRBJ1-1; clone size: -; V gene: TRBV5-4; CDR3 DNA: TGTGCCAGCAGCTTGGGGGGGCTGCAGAACACTGAAGCTTTCTTT; CDR3 protein: CASSLGGLQNTEAFF
D gene: TRBD2; J gene: TRBJ2-2; clone size: -; V gene: TRBV6-1; CDR3 DNA: TGTGCCAGCAGTGTAGGGACTAGCGGGAACACCGGGGAGCTGTTTTTT; CDR3 protein: CASSVGTSGNTGELFF
D gene: TRBD2; J gene: TRBJ2-3; clone size: -; V gene: TRBV5-4; CDR3 DNA: TGTGCCAGCAGCGTAGCGGGTCCCACAGATACGCAGTATTTT; CDR3 protein: CASSVAGPTDTQYF
D gene: TRBD1; J gene: TRBJ1-3; clone size: -; V gene: TRBV5-4; CDR3 DNA: TGTGCCAGCAGCGTCGGGACAGGGGCTGGAAACACCATATATTTT; CDR3 protein: CASSVGTGAGNTIYF
D gene: TRBD2; J gene: TRBJ2-7; clone size: -; V gene: TRBV4-1; CDR3 DNA: TGCGCCAGCAGCCAACCGGGGGGGCGGTACGAGCAGTACTTC; CDR3 protein: CASSQPGGRYEQYF
D gene: -; J gene: TRBJ2-1; clone size: once; V gene: TRBV5-1; CDR3 DNA: TGCGCCAGCAGCTCAGAAATTGCGACAGGTTGGAATGAGCAGTTCTTC; CDR3 protein: CASSSEIATGWNEQFF
D gene: TRBD1; J gene: TRBJ1-2; clone size: -; V gene: TRBV5-1; CDR3 DNA: TGCGCCAGCAGCTTTCCGGACAGGGCCTATGGCTACACCTTC; CDR3 protein: CASSFPDRAYGYTF
D gene: TRBD2; J gene: TRBJ2-5; clone size: -; V gene: TRBV7-2; CDR3 DNA: TGTGCCAGCAGCTCCGGACTAGCGGGAGGGTACCAAGAGACCCAGTACTTC; CDR3 protein: CASSSGLAGGYQETQYF
D gene: TRBD1; J gene: TRBJ1-5; clone size: -; V gene: TRBV7-6; CDR3 DNA: TGTGCCAGCAGCAGGACAGGGTCTCAGCCCCAGCATTTT; CDR3 protein: CASSRTGSQPQHF
D gene: -; J gene: TRBJ1-1; clone size: -; V gene: TRBV6-5; CDR3 DNA: TGTGCCAGCAGTTCCCCGGCCATGAACACTGAAGCTTTCTTT; CDR3 protein: CASSSPAMNTEAFF
D gene: -; J gene: TRBJ2-5; clone size: -; V gene: TRBV23-1; CDR3 DNA: TGCGCCTCCCGGGATGACAGTACCGGTCGTGAGACCCAGTACTTC; CDR3 protein: CASRDDSTGRETQYF
D gene: -; J gene: TRBJ1-4; clone size: -; V gene: TRBV10-3; CDR3 DNA: TGTGCCATCAGTGAGGTACGGGAGAATGAAAAACTGTTTTTT; CDR3 protein: CAISEVRENEKLFF
D gene: TRBD1; J gene: TRBJ2-2; clone size: -; V gene: TRBV4-3; CDR3 DNA: TGCGCCAGCAGCCAACACGGGACAGCCGGGGAGCTGTTTTTT; CDR3 protein: CASSQHGTAGELFF
D gene: TRBD1; J gene: TRBJ2-3; clone size: -; V gene: TRBV10-1; CDR3 DNA: TGCGCCAGCAGTGAGATGACAGGGGATACGCAGTATTTT; CDR3 protein: CASSEMTGDTQYF
D gene: -; J gene: TRBJ1-3; clone size: -; V gene: TRBV7-2; CDR3 DNA: TGTGCCAGCAGCTCGGAGCGACGGGACTCTGGAAACACCATATATTTT; CDR3 protein: CASSSERRDSGNTIYF
D gene: -; J gene: TRBJ2-5; clone size: -; V gene: TRBV7-9; CDR3 DNA: TGTGCCAGCAGCAGGACTGAAGAGACCCAGTACTTC; CDR3 protein: CASSRTEETQYF
D gene: TRBD1; J gene: TRBJ1-2; clone size: -; V gene: TRBV5-1; CDR3 DNA: TGCGCCAGCAGCTCAGGGGGGCTTAATAACTATGGCTACACCTTC; CDR3 protein: CASSSGGLNNYGYTF
D gene: TRBD2; J gene: TRBJ2-6; clone size: -; V gene: TRBV27; CDR3 DNA: TGTGCCAGCCGAAAACAGACTAGCGGGAGGCCTGGGGCCAACGTCCTGACTTTC; CDR3 protein: CASRKQTSGRPGANVLTF
D gene: -; J gene: TRBJ1-1; clone size: -; V gene: TRBV7-8; CDR3 DNA: TGTGCCAGCAGCTTAGAGTCGACTGAAGCTTTCTTT; CDR3 protein: CASSLESTEAFF
D gene: -; J gene: TRBJ2-6; clone size: -; V gene: TRBV6-6; CDR3 DNA: TGTGCCAGCAGCAACTCCGGGGGGCGCGGGGCCAACGTCCTGACTTTC; CDR3 protein: CASSNSGGRGANVLTF
D gene: -; J gene: TRBJ2-1; clone size: -; V gene: TRBV6-5; CDR3 DNA: TGTGCCAGCAGCCAACGGAGGAGCAATGAGCAGTTCTTC; CDR3 protein: CASSQRRSNEQFF
D gene: TRBD2; J gene: TRBJ2-3; clone size: -; V gene: TRBV7-9; CDR3 DNA: TGTGCCAGCAGCTCGCGGGGGGCCCTAGATACGCAGTATTTT; CDR3 protein: CASSSRGALDTQYF